This T cell receptor beta chain was sequenced for a study of blood T cell repertoires in COVID-19. Participant age was roughly 18 to 90 years, and participants resided in about 25 US areas. Libraries were prepared by immunoSEQ multiplex PCR; TCRdb keeps only in-frame clonotypes and omits some of them. Here the sample spans about 400,000 clones, about 90% being singletons. There are 14 residues in the CDR3. The V gene's germline CDR1 is SQVTM and CDR2 ANQGSEA. The ends were cut back, 8 bases at V and 6 bases at J, with 20 bases in the middle. The sequence was obtained from a man aged 40-50 years in a cohort exposed to, infected with or recovered from COVID-19 (not recorded which). Sequenced material: PBMCs or T cells enriched from blood (not recorded which). The chain links TRBV29-1 to TRBJ2-1; the D gene is possibly TRBD2 (6 bases). CDR3 region: CSYTRLVIGNEQFF. Written as DNA, the CDR3 is TGCAGCTATACTCGACTAGTGATAGGCAATGAGCAGTTCTTC.